This entry features one T cell receptor beta chain sequence. A read error is possible here, since a much larger clone lies one base away. This record comes from a study of T cells after yellow fever vaccination. Whole-study results and caveats: The study noted that FACS-sorted repertoires could contain abundant clonotypes contaminating from the bulk population. The secondary response was weaker, and its peak arrived faster, on day 5 versus 15. Among primary-vaccination clones, most reappeared after the booster, at about 95% for CD4 and more than 85% for CD8.

The authors made TCR cDNA by 5'RACE template switching, adding a universal primer site and UMIs. TCRdb ran MiXCR on the 5' RACE reads and lists one entry per CDR3 protein. This sample has approximately 32,000 distinct CDR3 sequences, with about 10% found just once. The sequencing used PBMCs, either bulk or a sorted T-cell subset (CD4+, CD8+, memory, or dextramer-sorted; not recorded which), collected more than 13 days after the first yellow fever vaccination. This clonotype originated in a man aged 18 to 35 who received the YFV17D yellow fever vaccine.

CDR3: CAISLQGGSPLHF. For the CDR3, the DNA is TGTGCCATCAGCTTACAGGGTGGGTCACCCCTCCACTTT. The chain recombines TRBV7-3 with TRBJ1-6; possibly TRBD1 for D (6 bases). The length of the CDR3 is 13 residues. Per germline, CDR1 SGHTA and CDR2 FQGTGA.